This T cell receptor beta chain was identified during a study of control samples from healthy donors and cancer patients. Profiled with immunoSEQ multiplex PCR; TCRdb holds only in-frame clones, not every one. The table shows under 130,000 clones, with roughly 85% occurring only once. This TCR was recovered from a woman between 50 and 59 years old in good health. Sequenced input: blood.

This CDR3 is CASSRGAQSSYEQYF. The CDR3 nucleotides are TGTGCCAGCAGCCGCGGGGCCCAAAGCTCCTACGAGCAGTACTTC. The chain joins TRBV11-2 to TRBJ2-7, with D perhaps TRBD2 (6 bases). CDR3 length: 15 residues. Trimming pared 5 bases from V and 0 bases from J, leaving 14 bases between. Germline lookup yields CDR1 SGHAT and CDR2 FQNNGV.